This T cell receptor (beta chain) comes out of a study of blood T cell repertoires in COVID-19. The wider study: Material from acute and convalescent COVID-19 was sourced from the United States, Italy and Spain. Sources were T cells, B-cell-depleted T cells, or PBMCs; the material itself was cDNA or gDNA.

The CDR3 loop spans 12 amino acids. Trimming cost V 5 bases and J 5 bases, with 8 bases left between them. CDR1 and CDR2 from the germline V gene are PRHDT and FYEKMQ (reference sequence). Seattle researchers signed up patients amid active infection and tracked them longitudinally. Study processing details: Amplification from reference gene primers served as the basis for estimated nucleated cell counts. Only in-frame clones appear in the TCRdb table, and some are missing; sequencing was by immunoSEQ multiplex PCR. D and trimming were read from the DNA, whereas the V and J calls and clone size are those reported in that table. The sample includes around 160,000 clones, roughly 85% of them seen just once.

What was sequenced was peripheral blood. The chain joins TRBV13 to TRBJ2-3; possibly TRBD2 for D (6 bases). This TCR was sampled from a woman in her sixties or seventies with COVID-19, enrolled during active disease. The CDR3 protein is CASSRGGDTQYF. The CDR3 region has the DNA TGTGCCAGCAGCCGGGGAGGAGATACGCAGTATTTT.